Presented here are 16 T cell receptor beta chains from one specimen sequenced in a study of follicular helper T cells after annual influenza vaccination. Time point defined: 2015-2016 season, pre-vaccination. TCRdb's copy holds only in-frame clones and misses some; the assay was immunoSEQ multiplex PCR. In the table there are 12,000 or so clones, nearly 80% of which are singletons. The source was CXCR5+ CD38- circulating T follicular helper cells from blood, collected on the day of influenza vaccination. Described subset: circulating Tfh, non-naive CD4+CXCR5+PD-1+ (ICOS+CD38+ or ICOS-CD38-). All receptors derive from an adult who received the influenza vaccine.

The chain recombines TRBV30 with TRBJ2-3, with D hard to call. The V end was cut by 0 bases, the J end by 4 bases, with 5 bases between. Germline CDR1 reads GTSNPN; CDR2 reads SVGIG (reference sequence). This CDR3 is built from 12 residues. CDR3 amino acids: CAWSVQADTQYF. The CDR3 DNA follows: TGTGCCTGGAGTGTACAAGCAGATACGCAGTATTTT.

This clone has a handful of counts. The chain couples TRBV18 to TRBJ1-5; 8 bases align to TRBD1. The CDR3 is 14 amino acids. CDR1 is KGHSH and CDR2 is LQKENI in the germline V gene. The ends lost 8 bases at V and 9 bases at J; junction bases unmatched: 12. The CDR3: CASTEGQGSWPQHF. CDR3 in DNA: TGTGCCAGCACCGAAGGACAGGGTAGTTGGCCCCAGCATTTT.

The CDR3: CASRVDRSYYEQYF. The CDR3 DNA reads TGTGCCAGCAGAGTGGACAGGTCCTACTACGAGCAGTACTTC. The genes are TRBV2 and TRBJ2-7; TRBD1 matches at 7 bases. Per the germline V gene, CDR1 is SNHLY and CDR2 is FYNNEI. The CDR3 loop spans 14 amino acids. J gave up 3 bases and V 6 bases, and 8 bases lay outside the gene matches.

The genes are TRBV9 and TRBJ1-4; no reliable D call. Germline V CDR1 and CDR2: SGDLS, YYNGEE. The CDR3 runs 16 residues. V lost 0 bases and J lost 7, with 16 bases in between. The CDR3 sequence: CASSVDGSRFGEKLFF. CDR3 bases: TGTGCCAGCAGCGTAGACGGGAGTAGGTTTGGTGAAAAACTGTTTTTT.

This clone was counted only a few times. J is TRBJ1-1 and V is TRBV5-1; no clear D gene. The CDR3 is made up of 13 amino acids. Germline CDR1 SGHRS, CDR2 YFSETQ. Trimming stripped 3 bases from V and 1 base from J, with 7 bases between. This chain's CDR3 is CASSSDTNTEAFF. The CDR3 DNA sequence: TGCGCCAGCAGCTCAGACACGAACACTGAAGCTTTCTTT.

This sequence joins TRBV2 and TRBJ1-5; D ambiguous. The CDR3 loop spans 14 amino acids. V was shortened by 5 bases and J by 4 bases, with 12 bases between the two germline ends. Germline-derived CDR1 and CDR2 are SNHLY and FYNNEI. In nucleotides, the CDR3 is TGTGCCAGCAGTTCTCATCGGGGAAATCAGCCCCAGCATTTT. It yields the protein CASSSHRGNQPQHF.

The table lists this clone with a few counts. The chain is built from TRBV2 and TRBJ1-4, with D maybe TRBD1 (5 bases). V was clipped by 8 bases and J by 4 bases, with 17 bases between them. The length of the CDR3 is 15 residues. Germline V gene lookup returns CDR1 SNHLY and CDR2 FYNNEI. The DNA of the CDR3 is TGTGCCAGCCTGATGGAGACAGCCTTTAATGAAAAACTGTTTTTT. Protein product: CASLMETAFNEKLFF.

Only a few counts were recorded for this clone. V usage is TRBV19 and J usage is TRBJ1-4, with 7 bases matching TRBD1. Unmatched junction bases numbered 10, after V lost 7 bases and J lost 8 bases. The CDR3 length is 14 residues. The V gene's germline CDR1 is LNHDA and CDR2 SQIVND (reference sequence). CDR3 region: CASKRNRGGEKLFF. CDR3 DNA sequence: TGTGCCAGTAAAAGAAACAGGGGCGGCGAAAAACTGTTTTTT.

The chain recombines TRBV2 with TRBJ1-2, with D maybe TRBD1 (6 bases). The germline CDR1 and CDR2 sequences are SNHLY and FYNNEI. V lost 6 bases to trimming and J lost 1 base, with 15 bases between them. This CDR3 is built from 15 residues. In nucleotides, the CDR3 is TGTGCCAGCAGAAGGGATTTGGACAGTAACTATGGCTACACCTTC. It specifies CASRRDLDSNYGYTF.

There are a few counts of this clone. V usage is TRBV21-1 and J usage is TRBJ1-5; the D segment call TRBD1 is taken from the table without a DNA check. TRBV21-1 is marked as a pseudogene. CDR3 size: 14 residues. In DNA, the CDR3 is TGTGCCAGCAGATGGACAGGGGGACCTCAGCCCCAGCATTTT. This sequence encodes CASRWTGGPQPQHF.

This clone was seen a single time. The chain is built from TRBV27 and TRBJ2-1; TRBD2 matches 7 bases. V lost 8 bases and J lost 6; bases outside the gene matches: 7. Germline assignment: CDR1 MNHEY and CDR2 SMNVEV (reference sequence). The CDR3 totals 13 residues. The CDR3 nucleotides read TGTGCCAGCCGGGACTACCTCAGCAATGAGCAGTTCTTC. Translated, it gives CASRDYLSNEQFF.

The V gene is TRBV7-2, the J gene TRBJ2-1, with 9 positions matching TRBD1. CDR1 SGHTA and CDR2 FQGNSA come from the germline V gene. There are 13 residues in the CDR3. V dropped 6 bases and J dropped 8; count of bases not matched to a gene: 5. CDR3 region: CASRGQGTHEQFF. CDR3 in DNA: TGTGCCAGCAGGGGACAGGGAACGCATGAGCAGTTCTTC. The whole variable domain, filled in from reference TRBV7-2 and TRBJ2-1, reads GAGVSQSPSNKVTEKGKDVELRCDPISGHTALYWYRQSLGQGLEFLIYFQGNSAPDKSGLPSDRFSAERTGGSVSTLTIQRTQQEDSAVYLCASRGQGTHEQFFGPGTRLTVL.

The chain combines TRBV7-2 with TRBJ1-1, with D possibly TRBD1 on 6 matching bases. Trimming removed 5 bases from V and 1 base from J, with 8 bases in between. The CDR3 is 13 residues long. Germline loops: CDR1 SGHTA, CDR2 FQGNSA. The CDR3 reads CASSRGGNTEAFF. The CDR3 DNA follows: TGTGCCAGCAGCCGAGGGGGGAACACTGAAGCTTTCTTT.

The chain has TRBV7-8 and TRBJ2-5; possibly TRBD1 for D (5 bases). V lost 2 bases to trimming and J lost 2 bases, with 12 bases between them. This CDR3 region has 15 residues. The V gene's germline CDR1 is SGHVS and CDR2 FQNEAQ. The CDR3 coding sequence is TGTGCCAGCAGCTTAAGACAGAGTACTCAAGAGACCCAGTACTTC. Amino acids: CASSLRQSTQETQYF.

Concerning this clone: The junction does not match germline at one end; this may be a read error. The rearrangement uses TRBV5-8 and TRBJ1-5; 7 bases match TRBD1. This CDR3 has 13 residues. CDR1 is SGHTS, CDR2 YDEGEE, per germline. This CDR3 is CAGSSGGLRPQHF. The CDR3 DNA sequence: TGTGCCGGCAGCTCAGGGGGGTTACGGCCCCAGCATTTT.

The chain employs TRBV9 and TRBJ1-2, with 7 positions matching TRBD1. The CDR3 has 16 residues. CDR1 is SGDLS, CDR2 YYNGEE, per germline. Trimming took 3 bases from V and 4 from J; bases not matched to a gene: 12. CDR3 DNA sequence: TGTGCCAGCAGCGCGTCCCTGAACAGGGGCTCCTATGGCTACACCTTC. It codes for CASSASLNRGSYGYTF.